The clone carrying this T cell receptor beta chain is a singleton in its sample. The V segment lost 4 bases and the J segment 0 bases; nucleotides outside the gene matches: 6. The germline V gene has CDR1 PRHDT and CDR2 FYEKMQ (reference sequence). This CDR3 comprises 16 residues. Individuals drawn from around 24 US areas were roughly 18 to 100 years old. This specimen comes from a study of blood T cell repertoires in COVID-19. Sequenced by immunoSEQ multiplex PCR; TCRdb stores in-frame clones only, minus some. The data contain a few hundred thousand clones, around 82% of them singletons. Sequences were obtained from PBMCs or T cells enriched from blood (not recorded which). The chain couples TRBV13 to TRBJ2-5; 9 nucleotides align to TRBD2. This TCR derives from a man over 45 who had recovered from COVID-19. CDR3 nucleotide sequence: TGTGCCAGCAGCTATCGGTTAGCGGGGGACCAAGAGACCCAGTACTTC. Residues: CASSYRLAGDQETQYF.